The clone carrying this TCR beta chain was seen ten or more times. This record belongs to a study of human T cells and chemical hapten exposure. Time point described: patch test 2, 6 weeks after DPC sensitization. Sample treatment: therapeutic diphenylcyclopropenone sensitization with weekly scalp DPC. TCRdb analysed the RACE reads with MiXCR anew, one entry per CDR3 protein. In the table there are 110,000 to 150,000 distinct CDR3 sequences, about 12% of which are singletons. This CDR3 region has 19 residues. V shed 6 bases and J 0 bases; nucleotides not matched to a gene: 12. The germline V gene encodes CDR1 SGHVS and CDR2 FQNEAQ.

Sequencing was performed on whole blood, taken in connection with sensitization to the hapten diphenylcyclopropenone (DPC). This clonotype was obtained from a woman between 45 and 65 years old with alopecia areata. Some clones in this sample may be carry-over from other donors' samples. The V and J genes are TRBV7-8 and TRBJ2-2; 11 bases agree with TRBD2. The CDR3 is CASSAIAGTSGSNTGELFF. The CDR3 region has the DNA TGTGCCAGCAGTGCCATCGCCGGGACTAGCGGCTCGAACACCGGGGAGCTGTTTTTT.